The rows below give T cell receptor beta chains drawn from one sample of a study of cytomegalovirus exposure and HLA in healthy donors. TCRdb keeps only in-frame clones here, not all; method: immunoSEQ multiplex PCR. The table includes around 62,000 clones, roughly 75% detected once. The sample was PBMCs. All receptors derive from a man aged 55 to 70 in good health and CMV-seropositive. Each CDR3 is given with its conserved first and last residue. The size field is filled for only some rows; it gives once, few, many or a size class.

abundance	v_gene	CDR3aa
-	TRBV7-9	CASSLERGNEQYF
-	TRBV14	CASSWGQLNTGELFF
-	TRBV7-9	CASSLARGRNAGELFF
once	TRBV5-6	CASSLANGQETQYF
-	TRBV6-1	CASSEGNRGYTF
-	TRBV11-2	CASSLSPGAGNTIYF
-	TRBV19	CASMSRGKKLFF
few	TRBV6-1	CAAPRELGYTF
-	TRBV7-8	CASSHFDEQYF
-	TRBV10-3	CAILSSGRLGDTQYF
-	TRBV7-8	CASSLSETSNYGYTF
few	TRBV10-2	CASRRDSQETQYF
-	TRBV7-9	CASSHPKDILEAFF
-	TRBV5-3	CARSPVSRGSRNTEAFF
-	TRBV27	CASSLQGANSPLHF